The source of this T cell receptor beta chain is a study of T cell repertoires in cytomegalovirus infection (dated by TCRdb to between 2018 and 2021). The study in broad terms: Because public TCR beta signatures pointed to carriage of CMV infection together with the matching HLA type, the HLA type of each donor mattered for the analysis. Here is what the overall study found, with its caveats: Carriers of CMV infection plus the relevant HLA type were discriminated by the cumulative frequency of public TCR beta family members in the study cohort and in an independent approximately 360-donor cohort. In the ex vivo response, HLA-C-restricted CMV-specific TCR beta clonotypes were dominant, and in two of eight donors the single most frequent clonotype came from this HLA-C-restricted group.

This clonotype was seen only a few times. Its antigen is unknown. Base-call qualities are not available, and no considerably larger clone is one nucleotide away. Sequencing took place on an Illumina HiSeq 1500. TCRdb reworked the public reads: Q25 trimming with fastp, MiXCR clone assembly, productive beta chains retained. Identical CDR3 protein sequences are pooled into one entry, listed with their most common genes and DNA. The sample records around 130,000 distinct CDR3 sequences, about 10% of which are singletons. The ten largest clones capture over 9% of the sample. Looking up the germline V gene (reference sequence) yields CDR1 DFQATT and CDR2 SNEGSKA. From cysteine to phenylalanine, the CDR3 is 17 amino acids long. CDR3 DNA only is kept here, 51 bases in frame from base 1. V is pruned by 1 base and J by 1 base, leaving 8 bases of the junction without a gene match.

The source is a human donor in good health (CMV status not recorded). Some clones in this sample may be carry-over from other donors' samples. The sample consisted of PBMCs. This receptor chain uses TRBV20-1 and TRBJ2-1; 9 of the junction bases match TRBD2. The CDR3 region: CSARVAGAGRSYNEQFF. The DNA reads as follows: TGCAGTGCTAGAGTAGCGGGGGCCGGGAGGTCCTACAATGAGCAGTTCTTC.